Listed below are T cell receptor beta chains from one sample, sequenced in a study of blood T cells in healthy people across ages. TCRdb passed the 5' RACE reads through MiXCR, listing each CDR3 protein once. The sample consists of roughly 800,000 distinct CDR3 sequences, 20% to 25% of them appearing once. These data were likewise used in another study, on T cells of mothers and their children.

Sequenced: blood. The origin of the receptors is a boy younger than 18 in good health. Each CDR3 is given with its conserved first and last residue.

v_call	j_call	cdr3_aa
TRBV10-3	TRBJ2-5	CAAGQATSGGGAETQYF
TRBV5-5	TRBJ2-3	CASSSGMGTDTQYF
TRBV7-2	TRBJ2-4	CASSLGGDRIKNIQYF
TRBV24-1	TRBJ2-5	CATSEPGLPETQYF
TRBV4-1	TRBJ1-4	CASNQGGSNEKLFF
TRBV2	TRBJ1-3	CASTPTGMAGNTIYF
TRBV7-2	TRBJ2-7	CASSLDRALREQYF
TRBV28	TRBJ2-1	CASNFRGDNEQFF
TRBV29-1	TRBJ2-5	CSPWLAGEGETQYF
TRBV9	TRBJ2-7	CASSGSGTREGEQYF
TRBV7-9	TRBJ2-2	CASRGGYRNGTGELFF
TRBV2	TRBJ1-6	CASSERVGDSPLHF
TRBV7-8	TRBJ2-5	CASAKLGGGGETQYF
TRBV11-1	TRBJ2-1	CASSGEGGRYNEQFF
TRBV28	TRBJ2-7	CASTWGAVSYEQYF
TRBV29-1	-	CSGGLAGSLEQFF
TRBV4-3	TRBJ2-1	CASSQDILADNERFF
TRBV6-5	TRBJ1-6	CASTLESGAGSPLHF
TRBV7-9	TRBJ2-7	CASSLGMGGQAGEQYF
TRBV20-1	TRBJ2-7	CSARNSGGHSYEQYF
TRBV28	-	CAGSPHSTGTYEQYF
TRBV9	TRBJ2-3	CASSNSGSIDTQYF
TRBV3-1	TRBJ2-4	CASSHMGGGLKNIQYF
TRBV29-1	TRBJ2-4	CSVVPGTGGLLSKNIQYF
TRBV11-2	TRBJ2-4	CASSLRDRGDIQYF
TRBV2	TRBJ2-2	CAHRPGRAGELFF
TRBV29-1	TRBJ1-1	CSVVGGIPEAFF
TRBV6-5	TRBJ2-3	CASSLNGLGSLRTDTQYF
TRBV14	TRBJ1-1	CASSQEWADTEAFF
TRBV12-3/TRBV12-4	-	CASRVRDRGYEQYF
TRBV3-1	TRBJ2-7	CASSQVSSGFYEQYF
TRBV6-1	TRBJ1-1	CASSEAPQERNTEAFF
TRBV4-3	TRBJ2-4	CASSQDRLAVAKNIQYF
TRBV12-5	-	CASGWGQNYEQYF
TRBV28	TRBJ2-4	CASSRPTLAKNIQYF
TRBV28	TRBJ2-2	CASSFLVPGTGELFF
TRBV6-4	TRBJ2-1	CASSDAQPGLAGGHYNEQFF
TRBV10-3	TRBJ2-2	CAISRYGKGTNTGELFF
TRBV25-1	TRBJ1-4	CASSVGARGLTNEKLFF